A single sample gave rise to the 20 T cell receptor beta chains below, sequenced in a study of cytomegalovirus exposure and HLA in healthy donors. Primers: 60 Vbeta forward and 13 Jbeta reverse. Sequencing was performed with immunoSEQ multiplex PCR; in TCRdb, only in-frame clones are kept and a portion is missing. Its clone listing holds 120,000 to 150,000 clones. Sequenced sample: PBMCs. Receptor source: a woman between 45 and 65 years old in good health and CMV-seronegative.

This chain connects TRBV6-5 to TRBJ1-4; D perhaps matches TRBD1 (6 bases). V was cut by 4 bases and J by 3 bases, with 9 bases left in between. The CDR3 extends over 14 amino acids. Germline V gives CDR1 MNHEY, CDR2 SVGAGI. The CDR3 loop reads CASSFGQSNEKLFF. The DNA for the CDR3 is TGTGCCAGCAGTTTCGGACAGTCTAATGAAAAACTGTTTTTT.

The chain combines TRBV6-1 with TRBJ1-4; possibly TRBD1 for D (6 bases). Per the germline V gene, CDR1 is MNHNS and CDR2 is SASEGT. CDR3 length equals 15 residues. V was pared by 9 bases and J by 6 bases, with 20 bases between. CDR3 sequence reads: CASRGRDTNYEKLFF. CDR3 nucleotides: TGTGCCAGTAGAGGTAGGGACACCAACTATGAAAAACTGTTTTTT.

V usage is TRBV9 and J usage is TRBJ2-3; 11 nucleotides match TRBD2. Per germline, CDR1 SGDLS and CDR2 YYNGEE. Trimming at V came to 0 bases and at J to 2 bases, leaving 2 bases not matched to a gene. This CDR3 is built from 16 residues. CDR3 protein: CASSVEGLAATDTQYF. CDR3 bases: TGTGCCAGCAGCGTAGAGGGACTAGCGGCCACAGATACGCAGTATTTT.

The chain joins TRBV5-4 to TRBJ2-5, with D perhaps TRBD2 (6 bases). Trimming left V 0 bases short and J 0 bases short, with 9 bases between. Germline assignment: CDR1 SGHNT and CDR2 YYREEE (reference sequence). This CDR3 comprises 15 residues. CDR3 loop: CASSLDGLYQETQYF. CDR3 nucleotides: TGTGCCAGCAGCTTGGATGGACTATACCAAGAGACCCAGTACTTC.

The V gene is TRBV28, the J gene TRBJ2-2; TRBD2 matches 12 bases. Germline loops: CDR1 MDHEN, CDR2 SYDVKM. This CDR3 is 15 amino acids long. The ends lost 7 bases at V and 9 bases at J; junction bases unmatched: 9. Here the CDR3 DNA reads TGTGCCAGCAACTCGCCTAGCGGGAGGGCCCGGGAGCTGTTTTTT. It encodes CASNSPSGRARELFF.

The chain is built from TRBV9 and TRBJ1-1, with a tentative D call TRBD1 (5 bases). The CDR3 is 16 amino acids. CDR1 and CDR2 from the germline V gene are SGDLS and YYNGEE. With 4 bases removed from V and 8 bases from J, the gap between germline ends came to 24 bases. The CDR3 sequence: CASSTRGGASTSEAFF. As DNA, the CDR3 is TGTGCCAGCAGCACCCGGGGAGGGGCGTCCACTTCCGAAGCTTTCTTT.

Turning to this clone: Different DNA sequences within this sample yield the same CDR3. The chain's CDR3 is CASSIGGRGNEQFF. The DNA of the CDR3 is TGTGCCAGTAGTATAGGGGGAAGAGGGAATGAGCAGTTCTTC. The chain carries TRBV19 and TRBJ2-1; tentatively, D is TRBD2 (5 bases). The CDR3 covers 14 residues. The germline V and J ends were trimmed by 1 base and 7 bases, with 11 bases remaining between them. Looked up from germline, CDR1 is LNHDA and CDR2 is SQIVND (reference sequence).

The V and J genes are TRBV5-1 and TRBJ1-1; tentatively, D is TRBD1 (5 bases). V lost 7 bases and J 0 bases, leaving 19 bases between the germline ends. Germline V gene lookup returns CDR1 SGHRS and CDR2 YFSETQ. This CDR3 spans 16 amino acids. CDR3 in DNA: TGCGCCAGCTCACGGGACTCACGACACCTGAACACTGAAGCTTTCTTT. It specifies CASSRDSRHLNTEAFF.

CDR3 sequence (DNA): TGTGCCAGCAGCGTCAGGGGGGCGAACACCGGGGAGCTGTTTTTT. This codes for CASSVRGANTGELFF. The chain carries TRBV9 and TRBJ2-2, with D perhaps matching TRBD1 (7 bases). The V end was cut by 2 bases, the J end by 0 bases, with 8 bases between. Germline lookup yields CDR1 SGDLS and CDR2 YYNGEE. The CDR3 is 15 amino acids.

The chain is built from TRBV28 and TRBJ1-5; possibly TRBD1 for D (6 bases). The length of the CDR3 is 14 residues. Germline V gene data show CDR1 as MDHEN and CDR2 as SYDVKM. V lost 1 base and J lost 11, with 15 bases in between. The CDR3 DNA reads as TGTGCCAGCAGTTTATCGGGACACTCCGGGGCCCAGCATTTT. As protein: CASSLSGHSGAQHF.

V and J are TRBV6-1 and TRBJ1-2; maybe TRBD1 (5 bases). The CDR3 has 14 residues. Germline CDR1 reads MNHNS; CDR2 reads SASEGT. V dropped 2 bases and J dropped 5 bases, with 12 bases sitting between them. CDR3 region: CASSESGRVYGYTF. As DNA, the CDR3 is TGTGCCAGCAGTGAATCGGGCAGGGTATATGGCTACACCTTC.

The V gene is TRBV5-8, the J gene TRBJ2-1; the D is unclear. The CDR3 totals 15 residues. Trimming cost V 4 bases and J 6 bases, with 17 bases left between them. Germline V gene lookup returns CDR1 SGHTS and CDR2 YDEGEE. CDR3 residues: CASSTSLYRPNEQFF. The CDR3 region has the DNA TGTGCCAGCAGCACCTCCCTTTACAGACCCAATGAGCAGTTCTTC.

V is TRBV28 and J is TRBJ1-5; 8 bases agree with TRBD1. The germline gives CDR1 MDHEN, CDR2 SYDVKM. V lost 3 bases and J lost 4; bases outside the gene matches: 2. There are 14 residues in the CDR3. As DNA, the CDR3 is TGTGCCAGCAGTTTCCAGGGGGCAAATCAGCCCCAGCATTTT. Its protein product is CASSFQGANQPQHF.

V is TRBV6-5 and J is TRBJ1-6, with 8 bases fitting TRBD1. CDR3 size: 16 residues. J was trimmed by 10 bases and V by 0 bases; bases with no gene match: 8. From germline, CDR1 is MNHEY and CDR2 SVGAGI. The CDR3 protein is CASSYSRTGIRSPLHF. DNA of the CDR3: TGTGCCAGCAGTTACTCCCGGACAGGGATACGGTCACCCCTCCACTTT.

V gene TRBV6-5 combines with J gene TRBJ1-1; tentative D call: TRBD1 (6 bases). Trimming shortened V by 7 bases and J by 4 bases, and 16 bases separated the two germline ends. Germline CDR1 is MNHEY and CDR2 is SVGAGI. The CDR3 loop spans 14 amino acids. In DNA, the CDR3 is TGTGCCAGCACCCTAGACAGGCAGGGCACTGAAGCTTTCTTT. It translates to CASTLDRQGTEAFF.

The chain recombines TRBV7-2 with TRBJ1-2; D gene uncertain. The V end lost 7 bases, the J end lost 6 bases, and 18 bases lay between the germline ends. The CDR3 spans 14 residues. The germline CDR1 and CDR2 sequences are SGHTA and FQGNSA. The CDR3 is CASTPGGRSNGYTF. The CDR3 nucleotides are TGTGCCAGCACCCCTGGAGGGAGAAGCAATGGCTACACCTTC. Full variable domain (remainder filled in from reference TRBV7-2 and TRBJ1-2): GAGVSQSPSNKVTEKGKDVELRCDPISGHTALYWYRQSLGQGLEFLIYFQGNSAPDKSGLPSDRFSAERTGGSVSTLTIQRTQQEDSAVYLCASTPGGRSNGYTFGSGTRLTVV.

The chain recombines TRBV5-1 with TRBJ2-7; D possibly corresponds to TRBD1 (6 bases). Germline V lookup: CDR1 SGHRS, CDR2 YFSETQ. The CDR3 sequence is 14 residues long. V was pared by 0 bases and J by 3 bases, with 10 bases between. The CDR3 DNA sequence: TGCGCCAGCAGCTTGGGGACAGCTGTCTACGAGCAGTACTTC. Translation: CASSLGTAVYEQYF.

The rearrangement links TRBV9 to TRBJ1-4; 7 bases fit TRBD1. Germline CDR1 SGDLS, CDR2 YYNGEE. This CDR3 comprises 15 residues. After removal of 4 bases from V and 3 bases from J, the junction contained 6 bases not matched to a gene. The CDR3 spells CASSLTGTANEKLFF. The CDR3 nucleotides read TGTGCCAGCAGCCTCACCGGGACAGCTAATGAAAAACTGTTTTTT.

This chain connects TRBV7-3 to TRBJ2-2; D is possibly TRBD2 (6 bases). The CDR3 covers 16 residues. Germline loops: CDR1 SGHTA, CDR2 FQGTGA. Trimming took off 4 bases at V and 0 bases at J, with 12 bases between the two ends. CDR3 residues: CASSYSGVTNTGELFF. The CDR3 DNA sequence: TGTGCCAGCAGCTACTCGGGGGTAACGAACACCGGGGAGCTGTTTTTT.

J is TRBJ2-1 and V is TRBV23-1; 9 bases match TRBD1. TRBV23-1 is classed as an ORF, of uncertain function. The CDR3 is 16 amino acids. The J segment lost 0 bases and the V segment lost 4 bases, leaving 4 bases of the junction unmatched. The CDR3 reads CASSLPGQGSYNEQFF. The DNA of the CDR3 is TGCGCCAGCAGTCTCCCGGGACAGGGCTCCTACAATGAGCAGTTCTTC.